These 28 T cell receptor beta chains were sequenced from one sample in a study of blood T cell repertoires in COVID-19. Here immunoSEQ multiplex PCR was the method, and the copy in TCRdb shows in-frame clones only, minus some. The repertoire holds more than 80,000 clones, with around 82% as singletons. The sequencing input was peripheral blood. These receptors were taken from an elderly woman with COVID-19, enrolled during active disease.

The chain combines TRBV28 with TRBJ2-1, with a possible D match to TRBD1 (5 bases). This CDR3 is built from 14 residues. Germline CDR1 and CDR2: MDHEN and SYDVKM. The V and J ends lost 5 bases and 9 bases respectively, with 17 bases between them. The CDR3 nucleotides read TGTGCCAGCAGTACCACAATCACAGGTCTTGAGCAGTTCTTC. It is translated as CASSTTITGLEQFF.

Concerning this clone itself: No DNA is shown, since the ends of the CDR3 on it are uncertain; the CDR3 is the one TCRdb lists. The CDR3: CASTSWGQGASGRMFF. The chain joins TRBV9 to TRBJ2-1; the D segment call TRBD2 is taken from the table without a DNA check. Both ends counted, the CDR3 spans 16 residues. CDR1 and CDR2 from the germline V gene are SGDLS and YYNGEE.

The V call is TRBV3-1 (or the pseudogene TRBV3-2), the J call TRBJ2-3; 8 bases are shared with TRBD2. V lost 5 bases, J lost 8 bases, and 6 bases stayed unmatched. In germline, CDR1 is LGHDT, CDR2 YNNKEL (reference sequence). The CDR3 is 13 amino acids. In nucleotides, the CDR3 is TGTGCCAGCAGCGTTCGTCTAGCGGGTACGCAGTATTTT. Translated: CASSVRLAGTQYF.

This clone was recorded only once. V gene TRBV7-3 combines with J gene TRBJ2-5, with a tentative D call TRBD2 (6 bases). CDR1 is SGHTA, CDR2 FQGTGA, per germline. V was cut by 4 bases and J by 5 bases, with 11 bases left in between. The CDR3 totals 13 residues. In nucleotides, the CDR3 is TGTGCCAGCAGCTGGTCGGGGGTGGAGACCCAGTACTTC. Translated: CASSWSGVETQYF.

The count of this clone is one. The chain carries TRBV11-1 and TRBJ2-2; D might be TRBD2 (7 bases). Germline CDR1 and CDR2: SGHAT and FQDESV (reference sequence). V was pared by 6 bases and J by 3 bases, with 17 bases between. This CDR3 is built from 16 residues. In nucleotides, the CDR3 is TGTGCCAGCAGGAGCGTGGGCGGGGGCCACACCGGGGAGCTGTTTTTT. It translates to CASRSVGGGHTGELFF. Variable domain in full (rest from reference TRBV11-1 and TRBJ2-2): EAEVAQSPRYKITEKSQAVAFWCDPISGHATLYWYRQILGQGPELLVQFQDESVVDDSQLPKDRFSAERLKGVDSTLKIQPAELGDSAMYLCASRSVGGGHTGELFFGEGSRLTVL.

This chain links TRBV18 with TRBJ1-2; a possible D gene is TRBD1 (6 bases). CDR3 length: 15 residues. V lost 2 bases and J lost 8, with 18 bases in between. The germline V gene encodes CDR1 KGHSH and CDR2 LQKENI. The CDR3 protein is CASSPAGTSWLGYTF. In DNA form, the CDR3 reads TGTGCCAGCTCACCAGCCGGGACATCCTGGTTGGGCTACACCTTC.

The chain links TRBV29-1 to TRBJ2-7, with 9 bases fitting TRBD1. The CDR3 has 14 amino acids. With 7 bases clipped from V and 4 bases from J, the junction kept 11 bases outside the gene matches. Per the germline V gene, CDR1 is SQVTM and CDR2 is ANQGSEA. CDR3 residues: CSAGRRDRVYEQYF. The CDR3 nucleotides are TGCAGCGCCGGAAGAAGGGACAGGGTATACGAGCAGTACTTC.

The chain carries TRBV19 and TRBJ2-7, with 7 bases aligning to TRBD1. J was trimmed by 1 base and V by 6 bases; bases with no gene match: 6. There are 14 residues in the CDR3. Germline V lookup: CDR1 LNHDA, CDR2 SQIVND (reference sequence). The chain's CDR3 is CASRLTGSSYEQYF. The CDR3 bases are TGTGCCAGTAGACTGACAGGGTCTTCCTACGAGCAGTACTTC.

This chain links TRBV27 with TRBJ1-4, with 8 bases that match TRBD1. The CDR3 runs 13 residues. The germline CDR1 and CDR2 sequences are MNHEY and SMNVEV (reference sequence). Germline trimming cut 5 bases from V and 13 bases from J; bases unmatched to any gene: 9. This CDR3 is CASSQLTGAVLFF. DNA for the CDR3: TGTGCCAGCAGTCAGCTGACAGGGGCGGTACTGTTTTTT.

The chain carries TRBV10-3 and TRBJ1-2; the match to TRBD1 covers 7 bases. Germline V gene data show CDR1 as ENHRY and CDR2 as SYGVKD. The CDR3 contains 13 residues. With 10 bases clipped from V and 5 bases from J, the junction kept 10 bases outside the gene matches. CDR3 residues: CASRPTGPYGYTF. CDR3 nucleotides: TGTGCCAGCCGACCGACAGGGCCATATGGCTACACCTTC.

This clone was seen a single time. V and J are TRBV7-8 and TRBJ2-2; TRBD2 agrees at 9 bases. The CDR3 runs 18 residues. The J segment lost 8 bases and the V segment lost 7 bases, leaving 20 bases of the junction unmatched. Germline CDR1 SGHVS, CDR2 FQNEAQ. In nucleotides, the CDR3 is TGTGCCAGCACCCTGCCCCTAGGGCGGGGGGGTACCGCAGGGGAGCTGTTTTTT. It yields the protein CASTLPLGRGGTAGELFF.

The chain joins TRBV29-1 to TRBJ2-3; D is undetermined. The germline V gene encodes CDR1 SQVTM and CDR2 ANQGSEA. The CDR3 is made up of 12 amino acids. Trimming left V 6 bases short and J 0 bases short, with 7 bases between. The chain's CDR3 is CSVATSTDTQYF. The CDR3 nucleotides read TGCAGCGTGGCGACTAGCACAGATACGCAGTATTTT.

The sample holds a few counts of this clone. This sequence joins TRBV18 and TRBJ1-1; 7 positions match TRBD1. This CDR3 is built from 15 residues. J was trimmed by 1 base and V by 3 bases; bases with no gene match: 5. Germline CDR1 reads KGHSH; CDR2 reads LQKENI. The CDR3 loop reads CASSPWTGKNTEAFF. For the CDR3, the DNA is TGTGCCAGCTCACCTTGGACAGGAAAGAACACTGAAGCTTTCTTT.

V is TRBV14 and J is TRBJ1-1; D unresolved. This CDR3 contains 14 residues. Trimming stripped 4 bases from V and 7 bases from J, with 16 bases between. Per germline, CDR1 SGHDN and CDR2 FVKESK. CDR3 nucleotide sequence: TGTGCCAGCAGCCCTCAGACCGAGCGGATTGAAGCTTTCTTT. This translates into CASSPQTERIEAFF.

Only one count was recorded for this clone. The chain is built from TRBV2 and TRBJ2-2, with 7 positions matching TRBD2. The CDR3 has 15 amino acids. J gave up 7 bases and V 6 bases, and 11 bases lay outside the gene matches. CDR1 is SNHLY and CDR2 is FYNNEI in the germline V gene. The CDR3 loop is CASRGTSAGVGELFF. In DNA form, the CDR3 reads TGTGCCAGCAGGGGAACTAGTGCGGGAGTCGGGGAGCTGTTTTTT.

V is TRBV4-2 and J is TRBJ1-3; D not certain. V gave up 4 bases and J gave up 2 bases, with 18 bases separating them. Germline lookup yields CDR1 LGHNA and CDR2 YNFKEQ. There are 17 residues in the CDR3. The CDR3 nucleotides read TGTGCCAGCAGCCCCCCCCCTGCGGTAACTGCTGGAAACACCATATATTTT. It specifies CASSPPPAVTAGNTIYF.

This clone has a handful of counts. The gene calls are TRBV3-1 (or the pseudogene TRBV3-2) and TRBJ1-6, with D perhaps TRBD1 (6 bases). CDR3 length: 13 amino acids. Germline V gene sequence: CDR1 LGHDT, CDR2 YNNKEL (reference sequence). V was shortened by 5 bases and J by 14 bases, with 16 bases between the two germline ends. CDR3 coding DNA: TGTGCCAGCAGCGCCCGGGGGGGGCCAACCCTCCACTTT. It encodes CASSARGGPTLHF.

The rearrangement uses TRBV5-1 and TRBJ2-1, with D maybe TRBD2 (6 bases). The CDR3 has 15 residues. Germline lookup yields CDR1 SGHRS and CDR2 YFSETQ. The ends were cut back, 3 bases at V and 1 base at J, with 11 bases in the middle. CDR3 DNA sequence: TGCGCCAGCAGCTCGGGGGTTTATTCCTACAATGAGCAGTTCTTC. Its translation is CASSSGVYSYNEQFF.

This clone is a singleton in its sample. The genes are TRBV10-2 and TRBJ2-5; TRBD1 matches at 7 bases. Germline values: CDR1 WSHSY, CDR2 SAAADI. The CDR3 runs 12 residues. The V segment lost 8 bases and the J segment 4 bases; nucleotides outside the gene matches: 4. CDR3: CASRRQGETQYF. The CDR3 coding sequence is TGCGCCAGCCGAAGACAGGGAGAGACCCAGTACTTC.

This clone has only one observation. The CDR3 DNA sequence: TGTGCCAGCAGCCCCGGACAAGGGCATCAGCCCCAGCATTTT. It yields the protein CASSPGQGHQPQHF. The V call is TRBV9, the J call TRBJ1-5; tentative D call: TRBD1 (5 bases). Germline lookup yields CDR1 SGDLS and CDR2 YYNGEE. Trimming took off 4 bases at V and 5 bases at J, with 13 bases between the two ends. There are 14 residues in the CDR3.

This chain uses TRBV7-9 with TRBJ1-1, with D possibly matching TRBD1 (5 bases). V shed 4 bases and J shed 1 base, with 13 bases lying between them. Per the germline V gene, CDR1 is SEHNR and CDR2 is FQNEAQ (reference sequence). There are 15 residues in the CDR3. The DNA for the CDR3 is TGTGCCAGCAGCTCCCACCGGGGGGGGAACACTGAAGCTTTCTTT. It yields the protein CASSSHRGGNTEAFF.

The V and J genes are TRBV5-6 and TRBJ2-3, with TRBD2 matching over 7 bases. This CDR3 comprises 13 residues. V lost 4 bases, J lost 4 bases, and 3 bases stayed unmatched. CDR1 is SGHDT and CDR2 is YYEEEE in the germline V gene. The CDR3 protein is CASSLGGADTQYF. Here the CDR3 DNA reads TGTGCCAGCAGCCTGGGGGGGGCAGATACGCAGTATTTT.

This sequence joins TRBV9 and TRBJ2-1; no clear D. Trimming left V 7 bases short and J 6 bases short, with 8 bases between. From germline, CDR1 is SGDLS and CDR2 YYNGEE. CDR3 length equals 11 residues. CDR3 nucleotides: TGTGCCAGCGGCCACGTCAATGAGCAGTTCTTC. Translating it yields CASGHVNEQFF.

The rearrangement joins TRBV6-5 to TRBJ2-3, with 7 positions matching TRBD1. The CDR3 length is 13 residues. The V and J ends lost 7 bases and 1 base, in that order; junction bases with no gene match: 2. Germline V gives CDR1 MNHEY, CDR2 SVGAGI. In nucleotides, the CDR3 is TGTGCCAGCAACGGACAGGGCACAGATACGCAGTATTTT. Translating it yields CASNGQGTDTQYF.

The chain carries TRBV6-5 and TRBJ2-1; 9 bases are shared with TRBD1. CDR3 length: 16 residues. Losses at the gene ends were 0 bases for V and 4 bases for J; bases not matched to a gene: 4. Germline values: CDR1 MNHEY, CDR2 SVGAGI. The CDR3 DNA reads as TGTGCCAGCAGTTACTCGTCCGGGACAGGGTACAATGAGCAGTTCTTC. It codes for CASSYSSGTGYNEQFF.

The count of this clone is one. The rearrangement uses TRBV7-6 and TRBJ1-3, with D possibly being TRBD1 (5 bases). Germline CDR1 SGHVS, CDR2 FNYEAQ. CDR3 length: 18 amino acids. The V and J ends lost 1 base and 0 bases respectively, with 16 bases between them. CDR3 coding DNA: TGTGCCAGCAGCTTAGTGGCAGGGCCTCACTTCTCTGGAAACACCATATATTTT. It encodes CASSLVAGPHFSGNTIYF.

This sequence joins TRBV9 and TRBJ2-3; possible D gene TRBD2, 6 bases. The germline gives CDR1 SGDLS, CDR2 YYNGEE. V shed 2 bases and J shed 4 bases, with 8 bases lying between them. The CDR3 spans 13 residues. The CDR3 is CASSVTSSDTQYF. DNA for the CDR3: TGTGCCAGCAGCGTGACTAGTTCAGATACGCAGTATTTT.

The rearrangement links TRBV5-1 to TRBJ2-7; D gene ambiguous. Trimming stripped 0 bases from V and 2 bases from J, with 9 bases between. This CDR3 spans 14 amino acids. From germline, CDR1 is SGHRS and CDR2 YFSETQ. In DNA, the CDR3 is TGCGCCAGCAGCTTGGATCAGGCTACCTACGAGCAGTACTTC. Translation: CASSLDQATYEQYF. Drawing the rest from reference TRBV5-1 and TRBJ2-7, the complete variable domain is KAGVTQTPRYLIKTRGQQVTLSCSPISGHRSVSWYQQTPGQGLQFLFEYFSETQRNKGNFPGRFSGRQFSNSRSEMNVSTLELGDSALYLCASSLDQATYEQYFGPGTRLTVT.